This TCR beta chain was retrieved from a study of cytomegalovirus exposure and HLA in healthy donors. Broader study findings: In an earlier analysis, most TCR beta V segments were productive about 87% or about 30% of the time. Certain sequence variants were highly shared and formed a cluster, and this cluster was likely a sequencing artifact.

Remarks on this clone: The antigen remains undetermined.

Both 60 Vbeta primers and 13 Jbeta primers went into the PCR. Sequencing used immunoSEQ multiplex PCR; TCRdb keeps in-frame clones, though not all of them. The sample carries about 170,000 clones, 70% to 90% recorded once. This CDR3 has 12 residues. V was clipped by 7 bases and J by 5 bases, with 10 bases between them. CDR1 is SGHRS, CDR2 YFSETQ, per germline. The sequence was obtained from a man aged 25-45 years in good health and CMV-seropositive. The sample consisted of PBMCs. V gene TRBV5-1 combines with J gene TRBJ2-1, with D perhaps matching TRBD2 (7 bases). CDR3 coding DNA: TGCGCCAGCGGGAGGGGGAACAATGAGCAGTTCTTC. It encodes CASGRGNNEQFF.